Listed below are T cell receptor beta chains from one sample, sequenced in a study of Graves' ophthalmopathy and Graves' hyperthyroidism. TCRdb reprocessed the multiplex PCR reads with MiXCR, giving one entry per CDR3 protein. The data show 350,000 to 450,000 distinct CDR3 sequences, over 20% seen once. Sample: peripheral blood. These receptors were taken from a woman between 18 and 30 years old with stable Graves' hyperthyroidism. CDR3s include the opening cysteine and the closing phenylalanine or tryptophan. A D gene is named only where the DNA matches it firmly. Clone size is not always given. Where it is, it says once, few, many or a class for expanded clones.

d_call	cdr3_length	j_call	v_call	clone_size	cdr3_aa	cdr3_nt
-	14	TRBJ1-5	TRBV7-2	few	CASSLGREHQPQHF	TGTGCCAGCAGCTTAGGCAGGGAACATCAGCCCCAGCATTTT
-	15	TRBJ2-4	TRBV9	once	CASKNSERPKNIQYF	TGTGCCAGCAAAAACTCAGAACGGCCCAAAAACATTCAGTACTTC
TRBD1	12	TRBJ2-5	TRBV20-1	many	CSPRQGQETQYF	TGCAGTCCCCGACAGGGACAAGAGACCCAGTACTTC
TRBD2	17	TRBJ2-7	TRBV11-2	many	CASSDRTSGRGTYEQYF	TGTGCCAGCAGCGACCGGACTAGCGGGAGGGGGACCTACGAGCAGTACTTC
TRBD1	13	TRBJ1-6	TRBV28	-	CASGTGFDSPLHF	TGTGCCAGCGGGACAGGTTTCGATTCACCCCTCCACTTT
TRBD1	13	TRBJ2-7	TRBV11-2	many	CASRWTGSYEQYF	TGTGCCAGCCGATGGACAGGTTCCTACGAGCAGTACTTC
TRBD1	15	TRBJ2-7	TRBV6-1	many	CASSSGDRVYYEQYF	TGTGCCAGCAGTAGTGGCGACAGGGTCTACTACGAGCAGTACTTC
TRBD1	13	TRBJ2-7	TRBV20-1	many	CSAHRTGTYEQYF	TGCAGTGCTCATCGGACAGGGACCTACGAGCAGTACTTC
-	14	TRBJ2-7	TRBV24-1	many	CATSDFRGRYEQYF	TGTGCCACCAGTGATTTCCGGGGCCGCTACGAGCAGTACTTC
-	12	TRBJ2-7	TRBV6-2/TRBV6-3	many	CASSGGAPEQYF	TGTGCCAGCAGTGGCGGGGCTCCGGAGCAGTACTTC
-	14	TRBJ1-6	TRBV7-3	many	CASSSGQRDSPLHF	TGTGCCAGCAGCTCTGGACAGCGGGATTCACCCCTCCACTTT
-	13	TRBJ2-5	TRBV6-2/TRBV6-3	many	CASKSGGRETQYF	TGTGCCAGTAAAAGTGGGGGTCGGGAGACCCAGTACTTC
TRBD2	11	TRBJ2-7	TRBV29-1	many	CSVLGGYEQYF	TGCAGCGTTCTCGGGGGGTACGAGCAGTACTTC
-	12	TRBJ2-7	TRBV6-1	many	CAIRGQNYEQYF	TGTGCCATACGGGGGCAAAACTACGAGCAGTACTTC
-	14	TRBJ2-7	TRBV6-5	many	CASSYETGSYEQYF	TGTGCCAGCAGTTACGAGACGGGATCCTACGAGCAGTACTTC
-	13	TRBJ2-2	TRBV20-1	many	CSERRRNTGELFF	TGCAGTGAGAGACGGCGGAACACCGGGGAGCTGTTTTTT
-	12	TRBJ1-2	TRBV7-9	many	CASSFGGRGYTF	TGTGCCAGCAGCTTCGGGGGGCGAGGCTACACCTTC
-	15	TRBJ2-2	TRBV24-1	many	CATSDWASAAGELFF	TGTGCCACCAGTGATTGGGCTAGCGCGGCCGGGGAGCTGTTTTTT
-	13	TRBJ2-5	TRBV30	-	CAWSGSLKETQYF	TGTGCCTGGAGTGGTAGCCTAAAAGAGACCCAGTACTTC
-	14	TRBJ1-1	TRBV14	many	CASSQRGGGTEAFF	TGTGCCAGCAGCCAACGGGGGGGGGGCACTGAAGCTTTCTTT
TRBD2	15	TRBJ2-7	TRBV20-1	many	CSARMGTSGTHEQYF	TGCAGTGCTAGAATGGGGACTAGCGGTACCCACGAGCAGTACTTC
-	15	TRBJ1-3	TRBV10-3	many	CATVVGAVSGNTIYF	TGTGCCACCGTGGTTGGGGCGGTCTCTGGAAACACCATATATTTT
TRBD2	14	TRBJ2-5	TRBV20-1	many	CSAGTSGRKETQYF	TGCAGTGCGGGGACTAGCGGGAGGAAGGAGACCCAGTACTTC
TRBD1	14	TRBJ2-4	TRBV29-1	few	CSVENPTGSGRGYF	TGCAGCGTTGAAAACCCGACAGGGTCCGGAAGGGGGTACTTC
TRBD1	15	TRBJ1-5	TRBV6-2/TRBV6-3	-	CASSPMDRGNQPQHF	TGTGCCAGCAGCCCGATGGACAGGGGAAATCAGCCCCAGCATTTT
TRBD2	14	TRBJ2-5	TRBV6-2/TRBV6-3	many	CASSKKRDQETQYF	TGTGCCAGCAGTAAGAAGCGGGACCAGGAGACCCAGTACTTC
-	16	TRBJ2-7	TRBV5-5	many	CASSLSGTGPTYEQYF	TGTGCCAGCAGCTTGAGTGGCACGGGACCCACCTACGAGCAGTACTTC
-	15	TRBJ1-1	TRBV7-8	-	CASSHLKGGNTEAFF	TGTGCCAGCAGCCACCTAAAAGGAGGGAACACTGAAGCTTTCTTT
TRBD1	15	TRBJ1-3	TRBV11-2	many	CASSRTGPSGNTIYF	TGTGCCAGCAGCCGGACAGGGCCCTCTGGAAACACCATATATTTT
-	12	TRBJ1-2	TRBV29-1	-	CSVVDSLYGYTF	TGCAGCGTTGTGGACAGTCTCTATGGCTACACCTTC
-	17	TRBJ1-6	TRBV30	few	CAWSVRGRGNLNSPLHF	TGTGCCTGGAGTGTACGGGGCAGGGGAAATTTAAATTCACCCCTCCACTTT
-	14	TRBJ1-1	TRBV12-3/TRBV12-4	many	CASRPRRVNTEAFF	TGTGCCAGCAGGCCTCGGAGGGTGAACACTGAAGCTTTCTTT
TRBD1	15	TRBJ1-2	TRBV7-9	many	CASSQGDRGNYGYTF	TGTGCCAGCAGCCAGGGGGACAGGGGAAACTATGGCTACACCTTC
-	14	TRBJ2-2	TRBV7-2	many	CASSLAMELGELFF	TGTGCCAGCAGCTTAGCGATGGAACTCGGGGAGCTGTTTTTT
-	15	TRBJ1-5	TRBV28	many	CASSPSRGFGQPQHF	TGTGCCAGCAGCCCCAGTCGAGGGTTCGGTCAGCCCCAGCATTTT
TRBD1	15	TRBJ1-1	TRBV11-2	many	CASSLGTGDSTEAFF	TGTGCCAGCAGCTTAGGGACAGGGGATTCGACTGAAGCTTTCTTT
-	18	TRBJ2-7	TRBV28	many	CASSLPPSWSWATYEQYF	TGTGCCAGCAGTTTACCCCCCTCGTGGAGTTGGGCTACCTACGAGCAGTACTTC
-	16	TRBJ1-3	TRBV28	many	CASSTLSTGSGNTIYF	TGTGCCAGCAGTACCCTTTCGACAGGCTCTGGAAACACCATATATTTT
-	12	TRBJ1-1	TRBV25-1	many	CASSVMGFEAFF	TGTGCCAGCAGTGTAATGGGGTTTGAAGCTTTCTTT
-	16	TRBJ2-2	TRBV2	many	CASSEGGRGLNGELFF	TGTGCCAGCAGTGAAGGGGGAAGGGGCCTCAACGGGGAGCTGTTTTTT
TRBD1	15	TRBJ1-1	TRBV29-1	many	CSVDQTGGLDTEAFF	TGCAGCGTTGACCAGACAGGGGGCTTAGACACTGAAGCTTTCTTT
-	14	TRBJ2-7	TRBV20-1	many	CSARRTDYSYEQYF	TGCAGTGCTAGAAGGACTGACTATTCCTACGAGCAGTACTTC
-	16	TRBJ2-7	TRBV25-1	many	CASSPQEELEYDAQYF	TGTGCCAGCAGTCCTCAGGAGGAACTAGAGTACGACGCGCAGTACTTC
TRBD2	15	TRBJ2-5	TRBV10-3	-	CAISAGGRSQETQYF	TGTGCCATCAGTGCGGGCGGGAGGTCCCAAGAGACCCAGTACTTC
-	14	TRBJ2-5	TRBV5-4	many	CASSQMTGQETQYF	TGTGCCAGCAGCCAAATGACAGGTCAAGAGACCCAGTACTTC
TRBD1	18	TRBJ1-5	TRBV10-3	many	CAISDDRNRGYSNQPQHF	TGTGCCATCAGTGATGACCGGAACAGGGGCTATAGCAATCAGCCCCAGCATTTT
TRBD2	14	TRBJ2-7	TRBV6-2/TRBV6-3	many	CASQGLAGDYEQYF	TGTGCCAGTCAAGGACTAGCGGGGGACTACGAGCAGTACTTC
TRBD1	15	TRBJ2-7	TRBV6-5	many	CASSGTGDRRDEQYF	TGTGCCAGCAGCGGGACAGGGGATAGGAGGGACGAGCAGTACTTC
-	18	TRBJ2-2	TRBV7-8	many	CASTPLLASPFDTGELFF	TGTGCCAGCACCCCGTTGTTGGCTAGCCCCTTCGACACCGGGGAGCTGTTTTTT
TRBD1	14	TRBJ2-7	TRBV4-1	many	CASSQWTGTYEQYF	TGCGCCAGCAGCCAATGGACAGGGACTTACGAGCAGTACTTC
-	13	TRBJ1-5	TRBV19	many	CASSMVPGQPQHF	TGTGCCAGTAGTATGGTCCCGGGTCAGCCCCAGCATTTT
-	12	TRBJ1-2	TRBV29-1	many	CSVDGGRYGYTF	TGCAGCGTTGATGGCGGGCGCTATGGCTACACCTTC
TRBD1	16	TRBJ1-3	TRBV13	-	CASSRWDRGSGNTIYF	TGTGCCAGCAGCCGGTGGGACAGGGGCTCTGGAAACACCATATATTTT
-	14	TRBJ1-1	TRBV5-1	-	CASSSRAANTEAFF	TGCGCCAGCAGCTCCCGGGCTGCGAACACTGAAGCTTTCTTT
-	21	TRBJ2-7	TRBV9	-	CASSVARQGPTEARGGSEQYF	TGTGCCAGCAGCGTAGCGAGACAGGGGCCGACCGAGGCTCGGGGGGGCTCCGAGCAGTACTTC
-	15	TRBJ2-5	TRBV7-3	many	CASSRGGHFGETQYF	TGTGCCAGCAGCCGCGGGGGACATTTTGGGGAGACCCAGTACTTC
-	16	TRBJ2-6	TRBV7-8	many	CASSPGRISGANVLTF	TGTGCCAGCAGCCCCGGACGGATCTCTGGGGCCAACGTCCTGACTTTC